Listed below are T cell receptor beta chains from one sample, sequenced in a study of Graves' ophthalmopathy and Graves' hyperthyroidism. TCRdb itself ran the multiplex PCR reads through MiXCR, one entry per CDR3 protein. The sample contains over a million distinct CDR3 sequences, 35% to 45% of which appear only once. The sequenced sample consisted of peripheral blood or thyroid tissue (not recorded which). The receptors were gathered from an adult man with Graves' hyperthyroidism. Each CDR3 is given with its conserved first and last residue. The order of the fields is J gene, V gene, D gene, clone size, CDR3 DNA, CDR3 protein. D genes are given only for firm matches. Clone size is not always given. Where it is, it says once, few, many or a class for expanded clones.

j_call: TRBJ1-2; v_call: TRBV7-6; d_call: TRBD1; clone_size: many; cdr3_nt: TGTGCCAGCAGCTCCCTAACGACAGGGTCGGGCTATGGCTACACCTTC; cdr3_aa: CASSSLTTGSGYGYTF
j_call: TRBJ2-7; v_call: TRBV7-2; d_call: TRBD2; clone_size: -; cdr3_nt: TGTGCCAGCAGCTCCGGGACTAGCGGGCTCTCCGCCCCCTACGAGCAGTACTTC; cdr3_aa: CASSSGTSGLSAPYEQYF
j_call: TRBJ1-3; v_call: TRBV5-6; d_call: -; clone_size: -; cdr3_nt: TGTGCCAGCAGCCCGCCCGGGGGGGGAAACACCATATATTTT; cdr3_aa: CASSPPGGGNTIYF
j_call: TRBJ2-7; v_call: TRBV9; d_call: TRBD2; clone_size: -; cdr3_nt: TGTGCCAGCAGCGCGGATGGACTAGCAACCTACGAGCAGTACTTC; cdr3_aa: CASSADGLATYEQYF
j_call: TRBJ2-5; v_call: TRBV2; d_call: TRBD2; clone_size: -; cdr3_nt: TGTGCCAGCAGCGGGGCGGGGGGGGTCGAAGAGACCCAGTACTTC; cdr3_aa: CASSGAGGVEETQYF
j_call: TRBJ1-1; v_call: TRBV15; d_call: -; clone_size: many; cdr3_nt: TGTGCCACCAGCAGAGTTATGGGCTTTGAAGCTTTCTTT; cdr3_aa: CATSRVMGFEAFF
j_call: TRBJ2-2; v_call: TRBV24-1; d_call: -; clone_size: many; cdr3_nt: TGTGCCACCCAACCCCACGACAGGTCGGAGGGCGGGGAGCTGTTTTTT; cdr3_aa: CATQPHDRSEGGELFF
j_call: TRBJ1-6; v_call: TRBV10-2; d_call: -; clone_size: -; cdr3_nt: TGCACCATCAGTGAGTCGGGAAGTAGTTCACCCCTCCACTTT; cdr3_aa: CTISESGSSSPLHF
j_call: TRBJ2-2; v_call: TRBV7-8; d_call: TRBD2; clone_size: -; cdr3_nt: TGTGCCAGCAGCTCCAGAACTAGCGGGATGAGGACCGGGGAGCTGTTTTTT; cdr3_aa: CASSSRTSGMRTGELFF
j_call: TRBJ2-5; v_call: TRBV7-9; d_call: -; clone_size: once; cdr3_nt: TGTGCCAGCAGCTTAGGCGGAGTCACAGGGAAGGACGAGACCCAGTACTTC; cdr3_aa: CASSLGGVTGKDETQYF
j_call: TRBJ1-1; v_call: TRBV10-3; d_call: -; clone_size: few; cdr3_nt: TGTGCCAACCGACAAGGGATGAACACTGAAGCTTTCTTT; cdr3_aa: CANRQGMNTEAFF
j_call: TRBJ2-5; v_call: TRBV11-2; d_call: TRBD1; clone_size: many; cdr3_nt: TGTGCCAGCAGCTTAAGGCTACAGGGGGGAGGAGAGACCCAGTACTTC; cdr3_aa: CASSLRLQGGGETQYF
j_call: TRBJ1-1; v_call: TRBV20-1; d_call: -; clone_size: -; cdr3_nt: TGCAGTGCTACAGCAGGAATTGATGGGTCAGAAGCTTTCTTT; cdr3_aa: CSATAGIDGSEAFF
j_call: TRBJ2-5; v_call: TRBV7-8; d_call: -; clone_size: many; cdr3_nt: TGTGCCAGCAGCCTCGTTCTGCGTCCGGAGACCCAGTACTTC; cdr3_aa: CASSLVLRPETQYF
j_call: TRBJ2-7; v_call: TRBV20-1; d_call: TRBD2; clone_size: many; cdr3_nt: TGCAGTGCCGCCCCCAGCGGGAACGAGCAGTACTTC; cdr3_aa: CSAAPSGNEQYF
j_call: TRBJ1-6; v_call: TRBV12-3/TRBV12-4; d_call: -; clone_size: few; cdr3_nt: TGTGCCAGCAGTACCATGAGCTCCTATAATTCACCCCTCCACTTT; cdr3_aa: CASSTMSSYNSPLHF
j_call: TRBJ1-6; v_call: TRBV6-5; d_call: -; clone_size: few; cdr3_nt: TGTGCCAGCAGTTATGGAGGGCTCTCCTATAATTCACCCCTCCACTTT; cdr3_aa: CASSYGGLSYNSPLHF
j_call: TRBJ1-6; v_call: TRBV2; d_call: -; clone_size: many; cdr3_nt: TGTGCCAGCATCAGGGTTTTTGCCTCACCCCTCCACTTT; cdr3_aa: CASIRVFASPLHF
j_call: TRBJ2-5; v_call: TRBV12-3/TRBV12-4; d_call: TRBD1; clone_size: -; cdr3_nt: TGTGCCAGCAGGGACAGGGAAACCTTACCTGAGACCCAGTACTTC; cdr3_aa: CASRDRETLPETQYF